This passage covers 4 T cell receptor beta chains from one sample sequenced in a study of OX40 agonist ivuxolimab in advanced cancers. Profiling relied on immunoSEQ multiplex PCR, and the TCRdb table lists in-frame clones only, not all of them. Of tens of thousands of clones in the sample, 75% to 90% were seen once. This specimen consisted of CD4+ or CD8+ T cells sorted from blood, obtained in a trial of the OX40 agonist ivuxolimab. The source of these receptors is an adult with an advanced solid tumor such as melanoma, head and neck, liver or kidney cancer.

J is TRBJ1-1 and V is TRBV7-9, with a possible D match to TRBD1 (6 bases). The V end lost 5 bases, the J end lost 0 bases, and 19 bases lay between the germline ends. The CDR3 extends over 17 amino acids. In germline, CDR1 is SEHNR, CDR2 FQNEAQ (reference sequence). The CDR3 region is CASSPPGVSNMNTEAFF. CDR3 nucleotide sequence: TGTGCCAGCAGCCCGCCAGGGGTCTCGAACATGAACACTGAAGCTTTCTTT.

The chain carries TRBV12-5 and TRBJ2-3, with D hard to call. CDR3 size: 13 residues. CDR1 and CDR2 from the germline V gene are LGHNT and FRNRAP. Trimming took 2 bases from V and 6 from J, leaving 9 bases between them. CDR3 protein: CASGLTGRDTQYF. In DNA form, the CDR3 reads TGTGCTAGTGGTTTGACCGGGCGGGATACGCAGTATTTT.

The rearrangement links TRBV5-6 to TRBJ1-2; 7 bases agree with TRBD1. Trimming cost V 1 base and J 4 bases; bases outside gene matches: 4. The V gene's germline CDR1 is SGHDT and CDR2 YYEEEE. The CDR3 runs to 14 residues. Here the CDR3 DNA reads TGTGCCAGCAGCTTGAGGGACAGAGTCTATGGCTACACCTTC. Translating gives CASSLRDRVYGYTF. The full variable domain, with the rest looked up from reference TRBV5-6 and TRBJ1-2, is DAGVTQSPTHLIKTRGQQVTLRCSPKSGHDTVSWYQQALGQGPQFIFQYYEEEERQRGNFPDRFSGHQFPNYSSELNVNALLLGDSALYLCASSLRDRVYGYTFGSGTRLTVV.

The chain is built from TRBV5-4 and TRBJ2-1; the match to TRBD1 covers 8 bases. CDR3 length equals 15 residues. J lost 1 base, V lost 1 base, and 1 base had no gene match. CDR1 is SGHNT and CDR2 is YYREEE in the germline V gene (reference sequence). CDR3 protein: CASSLWTGSYNEQFF. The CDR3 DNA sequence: TGTGCCAGCAGCTTGTGGACAGGGTCCTACAATGAGCAGTTCTTC.